This T cell receptor beta chain was profiled in a study of T-cell reconstitution after alpha-beta-depleted transplantation in children. Overall study results and limits: At one year after transplant, newly produced T cells mostly accounted for T-cell counts and diversity.

V lost 6 bases, J lost 5 bases, and 13 bases lay in between. CDR1 and CDR2 from the germline V gene are MDHEN and SYDVKM. The CDR3 runs 13 residues. Unique molecular identifiers were used to barcode this TCRbeta library. TCRdb re-derived calls from the PCR reads in MiXCR, one entry per CDR3 protein. The sample contains approximately 300,000 distinct CDR3 sequences, roughly 12% of which appear only once. This clonotype was detected many times. Antigen specificity is unknown. The specimen was peripheral blood, collected 180 days after TCRalphabeta/CD19-depleted stem cell transplant. The TCR originated in a male patient under 10 years old who had a stem cell transplant for chronic granulomatous disease, so the T cells may come from the graft donor. The chain employs TRBV28 and TRBJ2-5, with a tentative D call TRBD2 (5 bases). The DNA for the CDR3 is TGTGCCAGCAGGTTGATGGGCGGGGAGACCCAGTACTTC. Encoded protein: CASRLMGGETQYF.